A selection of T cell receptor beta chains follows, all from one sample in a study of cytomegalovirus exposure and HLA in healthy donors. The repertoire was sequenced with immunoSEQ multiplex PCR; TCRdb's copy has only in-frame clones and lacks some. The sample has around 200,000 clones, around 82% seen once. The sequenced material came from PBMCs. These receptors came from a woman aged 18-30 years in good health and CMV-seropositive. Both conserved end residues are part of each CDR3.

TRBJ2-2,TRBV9,CASSVGLATNTGELFF
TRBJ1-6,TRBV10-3,CAIRTGFDSPLHF
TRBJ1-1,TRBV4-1,CASSQDRGSRAFF
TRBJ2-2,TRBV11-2,CASSLATRGGRGGELFF
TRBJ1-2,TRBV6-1,CASSAGPFNYGYTF
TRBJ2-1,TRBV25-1,CASSERGSTSYNEQFF
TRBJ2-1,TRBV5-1,CASSLVGGGAWNEQFF
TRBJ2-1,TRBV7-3,CASSSSGGADNEQFF
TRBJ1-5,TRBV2,CASSAGETYQPQHF
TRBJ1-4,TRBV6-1,CASGTGYREKLFF
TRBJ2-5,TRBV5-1,CASSLARASETQYF
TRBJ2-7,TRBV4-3,CASSQETGAPYEQYF
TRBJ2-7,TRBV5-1,CASSLVPTGTGDHEQYF
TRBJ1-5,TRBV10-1,CASTLDTRGNQPQHF
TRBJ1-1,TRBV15,CATSRDGYKITEAFF
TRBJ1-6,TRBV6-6,CASRQRQGGNSPLHF
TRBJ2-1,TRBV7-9,CASSPQGVAYNEQFF
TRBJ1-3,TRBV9,CASSPGGGDGNTIYF
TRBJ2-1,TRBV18,CASSHPGLGARTPYNEQFF
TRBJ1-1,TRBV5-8,CASSSGPQNTEAFF
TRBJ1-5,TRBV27,CASARGNQPQHF
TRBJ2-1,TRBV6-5,CASSYTGVQSNEQFF
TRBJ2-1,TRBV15,CATSRSGQTLYNEQFF
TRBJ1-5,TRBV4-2,CASSQDEAGGFGQPQHF
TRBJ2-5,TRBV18,CASSPRVPGGPQAVETQYF
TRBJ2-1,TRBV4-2,CASSQDRENEQFF
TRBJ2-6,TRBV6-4,CASSDSTSGGGANVLTF
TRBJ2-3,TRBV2,CASSGLAQLQYF
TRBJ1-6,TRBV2,CASGTGPFPLHF
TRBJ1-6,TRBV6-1,CASSEVAGGSYNSPLHF
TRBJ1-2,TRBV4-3,CASSQERTGGGGYTF
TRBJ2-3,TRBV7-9,CASSPPGRNTDTQYF
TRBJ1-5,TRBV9,CASSPWEVANQPQHF
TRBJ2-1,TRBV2,CASSETAAYNEQFF
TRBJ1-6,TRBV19,CASSISGFGSPLHF
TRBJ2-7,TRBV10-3,CAISGGQGLYEQYF
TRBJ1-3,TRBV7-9,CASSPIGGSSGNTIYF
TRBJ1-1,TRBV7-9,CASRTTGVNTEAFF
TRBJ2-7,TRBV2,CASRGGLLRQYF
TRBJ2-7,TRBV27,CASRTGTTSYEQYF
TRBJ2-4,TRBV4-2,CASSQDILLAKNIQYF
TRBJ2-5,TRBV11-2,CASSLGEVETQYF
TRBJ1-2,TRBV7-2,CASNPVTGRANYGYTF
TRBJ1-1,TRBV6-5,CASRPTGKNTEAFF
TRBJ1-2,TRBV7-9,CASSPGQGRYGYTF
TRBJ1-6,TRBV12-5,CASGQGFSSPLHF
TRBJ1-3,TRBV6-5,CASSYSTQSSGNTIYF
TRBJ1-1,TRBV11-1,CASRFTGAGEAFF
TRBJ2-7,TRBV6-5,CASRPTGNREQYF
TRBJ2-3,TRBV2,CASTEHPNRADTQYF
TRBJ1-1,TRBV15,CATGQGAGTEAFF
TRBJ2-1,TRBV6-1,CASSEFGAGVYNEQFF
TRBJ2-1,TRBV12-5,CASGLQAGVSNEQFF
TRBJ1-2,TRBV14,CASSQDRPGKDGYTF
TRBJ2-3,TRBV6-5,CASSLPGGTDTQYF
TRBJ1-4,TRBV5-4,CASSLVGEEKLFF
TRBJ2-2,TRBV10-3,CAISESPGLAGKNTGELFF
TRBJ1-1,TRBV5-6,CASSLGLDSRGTFF
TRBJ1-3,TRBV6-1,CASRSGYHTIYF